This entry lists 11 T cell receptor beta chains sequenced from one sample in a study of shared clonotypes between healthy human individuals. Naive CD8 isolation took CD45RO-negative cells positively selected for CCR7 and excluded terminally differentiated effector memory CD45RA+ cells. This table comes from immunoSEQ multiplex PCR, and its TCRdb copy is limited to in-frame clones, with some not included. The repertoire includes some 2,100,000 clones, 85% to 95% of them detected once, and over 1.5% sits in the top ten. Sequenced material: naive CD8+ T cells from PBMCs. All receptors come from a man between 18 and 29 years old in good health. Some clones in this sample may be carry-over from other donors' samples.

V gene TRBV10-1 combines with J gene TRBJ2-7; no clear D. Germline V gene lookup returns CDR1 WNHNN and CDR2 SYGVQD (reference sequence). V was shortened by 3 bases and J by 0 bases, with 9 bases between the two germline ends. The CDR3 runs 14 residues. The CDR3 here is CASSDYRNSYEQYF. The CDR3 coding sequence is TGCGCCAGCAGTGACTACAGAAACTCCTACGAGCAGTACTTC.

This clone was found once. This sequence joins TRBV7-6 and TRBJ2-7, with a weak D call TRBD2 (6 bases). V lost 1 base to trimming and J lost 1 base, with 23 bases between them. The CDR3 is 19 amino acids. Per germline, CDR1 SGHVS and CDR2 FNYEAQ. CDR3 nucleotide sequence: TGTGCCAGCAGCTTAGAGGGGCGGGATGTGAGGGGTAGGTCCTACGAGCAGTACTTC. Translation: CASSLEGRDVRGRSYEQYF.

The rearrangement joins TRBV4-1 to TRBJ1-3, with D uncertain. The ends were cut back, 1 base at V and 8 bases at J, with 9 bases in the middle. In germline, CDR1 is MGHRA, CDR2 YSYEKL. This CDR3 contains 13 residues. This chain's CDR3 is CASSQVGSDTIYF. CDR3 coding DNA: TGCGCCAGCAGCCAAGTAGGGTCGGACACCATATATTTT.

A single count supports this clone. The rearrangement uses TRBV4-1 and TRBJ1-1; maybe TRBD1 (6 bases). Germline loops: CDR1 MGHRA, CDR2 YSYEKL. The V end was cut by 0 bases, the J end by 0 bases, with 14 bases between. This CDR3 is built from 17 residues. CDR3 in amino acids: CASSQERGRLVNTEAFF. The CDR3 nucleotides read TGCGCCAGCAGCCAAGAACGGGGGCGGTTAGTGAACACTGAAGCTTTCTTT.

The rearrangement links TRBV2 to TRBJ1-4, with D possibly TRBD1 on 6 matching bases. V was clipped by 10 bases and J by 7 bases, with 22 bases between them. The CDR3 spans 15 residues. The germline V gene encodes CDR1 SNHLY and CDR2 FYNNEI. CDR3 sequence reads: CATLPSPAGAEKLFF. The CDR3 nucleotides are TGTGCCACCCTCCCCAGTCCGGCAGGGGCTGAAAAACTGTTTTTT.

This clone has only one observation. The chain uses TRBV11-1 and TRBJ2-3; 11 bases align to TRBD2. The CDR3 sequence is 15 residues long. The trim removed 4 bases at V and 4 bases at J, leaving 4 bases unmatched. Looked up from germline, CDR1 is SGHAT and CDR2 is FQDESV (reference sequence). The CDR3 is CASSSTSGSADTQYF. The CDR3 DNA sequence: TGTGCCAGCAGCTCTACTAGCGGGAGTGCAGATACGCAGTATTTT.

The genes are TRBV29-1 and TRBJ1-2; D is unresolved. CDR1 SQVTM and CDR2 ANQGSEA come from the germline V gene. The CDR3 sequence is 12 residues long. Trimming left V 7 bases short and J 4 bases short, with 13 bases between. CDR3 sequence: CSAGIPSYGYTF. CDR3 sequence (DNA): TGCAGCGCCGGAATACCCTCCTATGGCTACACCTTC.

This chain joins TRBV15 and TRBJ2-3; D is ambiguous. CDR1 and CDR2 (germline): LNHNV, YYDKDF (reference sequence). The CDR3 sequence is 15 residues long. V shed 3 bases and J shed 0 bases, with 10 bases lying between them. CDR3: CATSSIRDSTDTQYF. CDR3 coding DNA: TGTGCCACCAGCAGTATCCGCGACAGCACAGATACGCAGTATTTT.

This clone appeared a single time. The rearrangement uses TRBV19 and TRBJ1-5; D gene unclear. This CDR3 spans 18 amino acids. The ends were cut back, 4 bases at V and 6 bases at J, with 25 bases in the middle. CDR1 and CDR2 (germline): LNHDA, SQIVND (reference sequence). This chain's CDR3 is CASSTRLLIGVSGQPQHF. DNA for the CDR3: TGTGCCAGTAGTACCCGACTCCTAATCGGGGTATCGGGTCAGCCCCAGCATTTT.

The chain joins TRBV28 to TRBJ1-5; no clear D. This CDR3 comprises 14 residues. The V and J ends lost 3 bases and 8 bases respectively, with 14 bases between them. Germline loops: CDR1 MDHEN, CDR2 SYDVKM. The CDR3 DNA follows: TGTGCCAGCAGTTTTTCTAATCCCTGGAAGCCCCAGCATTTT. Encoded protein: CASSFSNPWKPQHF.

The gene calls are TRBV6-7 and TRBJ1-1, with D possibly TRBD1 on 5 matching bases. TRBV6-7 is classed as an ORF, of uncertain function. This CDR3 is built from 15 residues. The V end lost 1 base, the J end lost 5 bases, and 14 bases lay between the germline ends. CDR3 protein: CASSYLDSGGTEAFF. The CDR3 DNA is TGTGCCAGCAGTTACTTAGACTCGGGGGGGACTGAAGCTTTCTTT.